This TCR beta chain was recorded in a study of cytomegalovirus exposure and HLA in healthy donors. The V segment lost 0 bases and the J segment 4 bases; nucleotides outside the gene matches: 1. The V gene's germline CDR1 is SGHVS and CDR2 FNYEAQ. The CDR3 spans 14 residues. The PCR had 60 Vbeta and 13 Jbeta primers. Assay used: immunoSEQ multiplex PCR; TCRdb lists only in-frame clones, some missing. The table records 150,000 to 200,000 clones, around nine tenths of them present only once. The genes are TRBV7-6 and TRBJ2-7; 9 bases align to TRBD1. This TCR came from a woman under 30 in good health and CMV-seronegative. The sample taken for sequencing was PBMCs. As DNA, the CDR3 is TGTGCCAGCAGCTTAGCCGGACAGGGGTACGAGCAGTACTTC. Encoded protein: CASSLAGQGYEQYF.